The next 13 T cell receptor beta chains were all read from a single sample in a study of CD8 T cells in ankylosing spondylitis. Study-wide results and caveats: Made up of eight or nine highly homologous variants, a TCR beta motif appeared characteristic of ankylosing spondylitis blood.

These receptors' antigens are unknown. TCRdb reprocessed the 5' RACE reads with MiXCR, giving one entry per CDR3 protein. The data show 700,000 to 850,000 distinct CDR3 sequences, with 12% seen just once and under 0.6% held by the top ten. The material sequenced was blood, either unsorted or a sorted T cell fraction (not recorded which). These receptors originate from a male donor with ankylosing spondylitis.

This clonotype was detected many times. This chain joins TRBV4-3 and TRBJ2-7; a possible D gene is TRBD1 (6 bases). The V end lost 1 base, the J end lost 5 bases, and 12 bases lay between the germline ends. CDR1 and CDR2 (germline): LGHNA, YSLEER. The CDR3 loop spans 14 amino acids. The CDR3 DNA reads TGCGCCAGCAGCCAAGGAGGGGGTTCCCACGAGCAGTACTTC. Protein: CASSQGGGSHEQYF.

Comment on this clonotype: A much bigger clone sits one base away, suggesting this may be a read error. V is TRBV7-9 and J is TRBJ2-5; the match to TRBD2 covers 8 bases. The V and J ends lost 3 bases and 4 bases, in that order; junction bases with no gene match: 7. CDR1 and CDR2 (germline): SEHNR, FQNEAQ (reference sequence). The CDR3 is 15 residues long. CDR3 DNA: TGTGCCAGCAGCTTCATCGGGGGGGCCGGAGAGACCCAGTACTTC. This translates into CASSFIGGAGETQYF. Variable domain in full (rest from reference TRBV7-9 and TRBJ2-5): DTGVSQNPRHKITKRGQNVTFRCDPISEHNRLYWYRQTLGQGPEFLTYFQNEAQLEKSRLLSDRFSAERPKGSFSTLEIQRTEQGDSAMYLCASSFIGGAGETQYFGPGTRLLVL.

This clonotype was picked up a small number of times. The gene calls are TRBV20-1 and TRBJ2-1; 7 nucleotides align to TRBD2. This CDR3 contains 14 residues. J was trimmed by 8 bases and V by 3 bases; bases with no gene match: 10. Germline values: CDR1 DFQATT, CDR2 SNEGSKA (reference sequence). CDR3 bases: TGCAGTGCTAGTTTTGCGGGAGATTTGGATGAGCAGTTCTTC. Amino acid sequence: CSASFAGDLDEQFF.

V usage is TRBV3-1 and J usage is TRBJ1-2, with TRBD1 matching 8 bases. CDR1 and CDR2 (germline): LGHDT, YNNKEL (reference sequence). J gave up 3 bases and V 2 bases, and 5 bases lay outside the gene matches. The CDR3 runs 15 residues. CDR3 sequence reads: CASSQNRGFYYGYTF. The CDR3, as DNA: TGTGCCAGCAGCCAAAACAGGGGGTTTTACTATGGCTACACCTTC. Full variable domain (remainder filled in from reference TRBV3-1 and TRBJ1-2): DTAVSQTPKYLVTQMGNDKSIKCEQNLGHDTMYWYKQDSKKFLKIMFSYNNKELIINETVPNRFSPKSPDKAHLNLHINSLELGDSAVYFCASSQNRGFYYGYTFGSGTRLTVV.

This clonotype was picked up a small number of times. The V gene is TRBV7-8, the J gene TRBJ1-1; D not resolved. The CDR3 is made up of 14 amino acids. Germline CDR1 and CDR2: SGHVS and FQNEAQ. V was trimmed by 4 bases and J by 6 bases, leaving 15 bases between them. The CDR3 DNA is TGTGCCAGCAGCTCGGGCCCAGTCCGGGCTGAAGCTTTCTTT. This codes for CASSSGPVRAEAFF.

This clonotype occurred a few times. The rearrangement uses TRBV5-1 and TRBJ2-3; tentative D call: TRBD2 (6 bases). V lost 6 bases and J 2 bases, leaving 10 bases between the germline ends. The CDR3 is made up of 13 amino acids. Germline CDR1 is SGHRS and CDR2 is YFSETQ. The CDR3 protein is CASMRDSTDTQYF. CDR3 DNA: TGCGCCAGCATGCGGGACTCCACAGATACGCAGTATTTT.

V is TRBV5-6 and J is TRBJ1-4, with a tentative D call TRBD1 (5 bases). Germline CDR1 is SGHDT and CDR2 is YYEEEE. V was clipped by 1 base and J by 8 bases, with 12 bases between them. The CDR3 is 14 residues long. CDR3 protein: CASSLQGRGEKLFF. DNA for the CDR3: TGTGCCAGCAGCTTGCAGGGACGGGGCGAAAAACTGTTTTTT.

The V gene is TRBV12-3 or TRBV12-4, the J gene TRBJ1-5; perhaps TRBD1 as D (6 bases). The CDR3 is 13 amino acids. V shed 3 bases and J shed 11 bases, with 14 bases lying between them. The CDR3 nucleotides are TGTGCCAGCAGTTTGCAGGGGAGTTCGACCCAGCATTTT. Its protein product is CASSLQGSSTQHF.

The V gene is TRBV21-1, the J gene TRBJ2-1; the table's D gene call, TRBD2, was not cross checked with the DNA. TRBV21-1 is a pseudogene locus. The CDR3 runs to 16 residues. As DNA, the CDR3 is TGTGCCAGCAGCACACTAGCGGGAGCGCCCTACAATGAGCAGTTCTTC. As protein: CASSTLAGAPYNEQFF.

The genes are TRBV21-1 and TRBJ2-7; TRBD1, the table's D call, lacks a check against the DNA. TRBV21-1 is a recognized pseudogene. There are 16 residues in the CDR3. This CDR3 is CASSKVNRDGDYEQYF. For the CDR3, the DNA is TGTGCCAGCAGCAAAGTTAACCGGGACGGAGACTACGAGCAGTACTTC.

Only a few counts were recorded for this clonotype. The V and J genes are TRBV10-3 and TRBJ1-2, with D unresolved. Germline CDR1 is ENHRY and CDR2 is SYGVKD. V was shortened by 3 bases and J by 3 bases, with 8 bases between the two germline ends. The length of the CDR3 is 13 residues. CDR3 DNA sequence: TGTGCCATCAGTGAAGACGGAGACTATGGCTACACCTTC. Protein: CAISEDGDYGYTF.

The chain carries TRBV6-5 and TRBJ2-2; maybe TRBD2 (5 bases). Germline CDR1 MNHEY, CDR2 SVGAGI. This CDR3 has 15 residues. Between the trimmed V and J ends, which lost 2 bases and 6 bases, there was a span of 13 bases. CDR3 protein: CASSYPPIGAGELFF. For the CDR3, the DNA is TGTGCCAGCAGTTACCCCCCAATCGGGGCCGGGGAGCTGTTTTTT.

This clonotype came up a few times. The rearrangement links TRBV12-3 or TRBV12-4 to TRBJ1-5, with D perhaps matching TRBD1 (5 bases). This CDR3 region has 15 residues. V lost 1 base and J lost 6, with 13 bases in between. Here the CDR3 reads CASSLESRVGQPQHF. The CDR3 nucleotides are TGTGCCAGCAGTTTAGAATCCAGGGTCGGTCAGCCCCAGCATTTT.